One sample yielded the 20 T cell receptor beta chains listed below, sequenced in a study of blood T cell repertoires in COVID-19. Assay: immunoSEQ multiplex PCR; the TCRdb copy retains only in-frame clones and omits some. Altogether about 330,000 clones are present, around nine tenths being singletons, with the ten largest covering under 4.5%. The sequenced sample was peripheral blood. The source is a woman aged 45-65 years with active or convalescent COVID-19.

This clone was recorded once. V is TRBV30 and J is TRBJ1-5, with D possibly matching TRBD1 (6 bases). Germline assignment: CDR1 GTSNPN and CDR2 SVGIG (reference sequence). Trimming shortened V by 3 bases and J by 5 bases, and 11 bases separated the two germline ends. This CDR3 contains 13 residues. The CDR3 is CAWSQGHDQPQHF. The DNA of the CDR3 is TGTGCCTGGAGCCAGGGGCACGATCAGCCCCAGCATTTT.

The chain combines TRBV7-2 with TRBJ1-3; TRBD1 agrees at 7 bases. The CDR3 contains 15 residues. V shed 5 bases, J shed 3 bases, and the junction held 7 bases outside the gene matches. Germline CDR1 is SGHTA and CDR2 is FQGNSA. The CDR3: CASSLIRQGGNTIYF. The CDR3 nucleotides read TGTGCCAGCAGCCTTATCCGACAGGGTGGAAACACCATATATTTT. Full variable domain (outside the CDR3, taken from reference TRBV7-2 and TRBJ1-3): GAGVSQSPSNKVTEKGKDVELRCDPISGHTALYWYRQSLGQGLEFLIYFQGNSAPDKSGLPSDRFSAERTGGSVSTLTIQRTQQEDSAVYLCASSLIRQGGNTIYFGEGSWLTVV.

This chain uses TRBV7-2 with TRBJ2-7; no clear D. V gave up 5 bases and J gave up 1 base, with 9 bases separating them. Germline V CDR1 and CDR2: SGHTA, FQGNSA. This CDR3 region has 13 residues. The CDR3 region is CASSPPHSYEQYF. As DNA, the CDR3 is TGTGCCAGCAGCCCCCCACATTCCTACGAGCAGTACTTC.

A single count supports this clone. V and J are TRBV7-9 and TRBJ1-4; tentatively, D is TRBD1 (6 bases). Trimming removed 0 bases at V and 5 bases at J, with 16 bases between. Germline-derived CDR1 and CDR2 are SEHNR and FQNEAQ (reference sequence). This CDR3 comprises 17 residues. The CDR3 DNA reads TGTGCCAGCAGCTTAGCGGCGGGGGCCGGACCAAATGAAAAACTGTTTTTT. This encodes CASSLAAGAGPNEKLFF.

The chain combines TRBV7-9 with TRBJ2-2, with D possibly matching TRBD1 (5 bases). V was cut by 2 bases and J by 6 bases, with 10 bases left in between. The CDR3 length is 14 residues. Germline CDR1 reads SEHNR; CDR2 reads FQNEAQ (reference sequence). The DNA for the CDR3 is TGTGCCAGCAGCTTACCCCTACAGGCCGGGGAGCTGTTTTTT. This encodes CASSLPLQAGELFF.

This chain uses TRBV3-1 (or the pseudogene TRBV3-2) with TRBJ2-7; D gene ambiguous. The ends were cut back, 1 base at V and 0 bases at J, with 16 bases in the middle. The CDR3 totals 17 residues. Germline loops: CDR1 LGHDT, CDR2 YNNKEL (reference sequence). CDR3: CASSQASLPCSSYEQYF. In DNA, the CDR3 is TGTGCCAGCAGCCAAGCCTCTCTCCCCTGCAGCTCCTACGAGCAGTACTTC.

This clone was detected once. The CDR3 region is CASSRKLTTGVNTEAFF. The CDR3 DNA follows: TGTGCCAGCAGCCGTAAGTTGACGACAGGGGTGAACACTGAAGCTTTCTTT. J is TRBJ1-1 and V is TRBV6-2 or TRBV6-3; 8 bases align to TRBD1. With 6 bases clipped from V and 0 bases from J, the junction kept 12 bases outside the gene matches. CDR1 and CDR2 (germline): MNHEY, SVGEGT. This CDR3 contains 17 residues.

The gene calls are TRBV10-3 and TRBJ2-1; possible D gene TRBD2, 5 bases. The ends were cut back, 3 bases at V and 5 bases at J, with 11 bases in the middle. The CDR3 runs to 14 residues. The germline V gene has CDR1 ENHRY and CDR2 SYGVKD. CDR3 DNA: TGTGCCATCAGTGACGGACTTATCGACAATGAGCAGTTCTTC. Its protein product is CAISDGLIDNEQFF.

This rearrangement joins TRBV4-1 to TRBJ2-2; D may be TRBD2 (7 bases). V was trimmed by 8 bases and J by 0 bases, leaving 16 bases between them. The germline CDR1 and CDR2 sequences are MGHRA and YSYEKL. This CDR3 has 16 amino acids. The CDR3 region is CASSGGGGANTGELFF. In nucleotides, the CDR3 is TGCGCCAGCTCGGGGGGCGGGGGCGCGAACACCGGGGAGCTGTTTTTT.

The chain combines TRBV7-9 with TRBJ2-5; 7 bases line up with TRBD1. The CDR3 is made up of 16 amino acids. Germline loops: CDR1 SEHNR, CDR2 FQNEAQ (reference sequence). Germline trimming cut 4 bases from V and 4 bases from J; bases unmatched to any gene: 12. The CDR3 nucleotides are TGTGCCAGCAGCTCCGTACAGGGGAAGGGCCCAGAGACCCAGTACTTC. It specifies CASSSVQGKGPETQYF.

The chain combines TRBV12-3 or TRBV12-4 with TRBJ1-2; 7 nucleotides line up with TRBD1. V lost 4 bases, J lost 4 bases, and 3 bases stayed unmatched. This CDR3 is built from 13 residues. The CDR3 reads CASSSPGGYGYTF. CDR3 DNA: TGTGCCAGCAGTTCTCCAGGGGGCTATGGCTACACCTTC.

This chain links TRBV19 with TRBJ1-2, with unresolved D. Germline-derived CDR1 and CDR2 are LNHDA and SQIVND (reference sequence). The CDR3 spans 16 residues. Trimming stripped 2 bases from V and 6 bases from J, with 19 bases between. CDR3 nucleotides: TGTGCCAGTAGTATATACTTCGGAGTGGATGGAAATGGCTACACCTTC. It yields the protein CASSIYFGVDGNGYTF.

This sequence joins TRBV28 and TRBJ2-2, with 8 bases that match TRBD1. V shed 5 bases, J shed 4 bases, and the junction held 6 bases outside the gene matches. The CDR3 sequence is 15 residues long. Germline V gene lookup returns CDR1 MDHEN and CDR2 SYDVKM. CDR3 nucleotide sequence: TGTGCCAGCAGTCGGACAGGGTTCGGCACCGGGGAGCTGTTTTTT. It is translated as CASSRTGFGTGELFF.

The chain carries TRBV7-6 and TRBJ2-1, with 10 bases that match TRBD2. V lost 5 bases to trimming and J lost 9 bases; unmatched junction nucleotides: 7. There are 14 residues in the CDR3. In germline, CDR1 is SGHVS, CDR2 FNYEAQ. The CDR3 loop is CASSLRTSGSEQFF. The CDR3 DNA sequence: TGTGCCAGCAGCCTCAGGACTAGCGGAAGTGAGCAGTTCTTC.

This rearrangement joins TRBV7-2 to TRBJ1-2; 8 bases line up with TRBD1. Per the germline V gene, CDR1 is SGHTA and CDR2 is FQGNSA. Trimming cost V 4 bases and J 8 bases; bases outside gene matches: 12. The CDR3 length is 15 residues. Here the CDR3 DNA reads TGTGCCAGCAGCTCGCAACGGACAGGGAAGATCGGCTACACCTTC. Translating gives CASSSQRTGKIGYTF.

This chain uses TRBV25-1 with TRBJ2-7, with 7 bases fitting TRBD1. V trimming: 5 bases; J trimming: 2 bases; junction bases outside the gene matches: 9. From germline, CDR1 is MGHDK and CDR2 SYGVNS. The CDR3 totals 15 residues. CDR3: CASSPLRGQPYEQYF. The CDR3 coding sequence is TGTGCCAGCAGTCCACTTCGGGGACAGCCCTACGAGCAGTACTTC.

The genes are TRBV30 and TRBJ1-1; D remains ambiguous. Deletions cut 6 bases from V and 3 bases from J, with 11 bases between. The germline CDR1 and CDR2 sequences are GTSNPN and SVGIG (reference sequence). CDR3 size: 12 residues. The CDR3 sequence is CACPGIYTEAFF. The CDR3 DNA sequence: TGTGCCTGTCCGGGAATATACACTGAAGCTTTCTTT.

This sequence joins TRBV6-5 and TRBJ1-1; 8 nucleotides match TRBD1. Germline lookup yields CDR1 MNHEY and CDR2 SVGAGI. V was clipped by 5 bases and J by 5 bases; unmatched bases: 10. This CDR3 has 15 residues. The CDR3 bases are TGTGCCAGCAGTACTATCGGGACAGGAGATACTGAAGCTTTCTTT. This gives the protein CASSTIGTGDTEAFF.

In its sample, this clone was seen once. This chain connects TRBV11-3 to TRBJ2-3; 11 bases agree with TRBD2. Germline V CDR1 and CDR2: SGHNT, YENEEA. V dropped 1 base and J dropped 1; count of bases not matched to a gene: 1. The CDR3 runs to 16 residues. The DNA for the CDR3 is TGTGCCAGCAGCTTAGGGACTAGCGGGCGCACAGATACGCAGTATTTT. Amino acids: CASSLGTSGRTDTQYF. Based on the CDR3 plus reference TRBV11-3 and TRBJ2-3, the full variable domain is EAGVVQSPRYKIIEKKQPVAFWCNPISGHNTLYWYLQNLGQGPELLIRYENEEAVDDSQLPKDRFSAERLKGVDSTLKIQPAELGDSAVYLCASSLGTSGRTDTQYFGPGTRLTVL.

The chain joins TRBV6-2 or TRBV6-3 to TRBJ1-6; 10 nucleotides line up with TRBD1. V trimming: 6 bases; J trimming: 10 bases; junction bases outside the gene matches: 12. The germline V gene encodes CDR1 MNHEY and CDR2 SVGEGT. The CDR3 totals 16 residues. The CDR3: CASSQYVGTGVSPLHF. In DNA form, the CDR3 reads TGTGCCAGCAGCCAGTATGTTGGGACAGGGGTATCACCCCTCCACTTT.